In its sample, the clone carrying this TCR beta chain was seen a few times. The sample belongs to a study of T cells of healthy individuals. From the 5' RACE reads, TCRdb called clonotypes with MiXCR, one entry per CDR3 protein. The sample comprises around 63,000 distinct CDR3 sequences, roughly 15% of which are singletons, and around 4.6% rests with the top ten. The J segment lost 6 bases and the V segment lost 5 bases, leaving 11 bases of the junction unmatched. This CDR3 has 16 amino acids. CDR1 is SGHTA, CDR2 FQGNSA, per germline. V usage is TRBV7-2 and J usage is TRBJ2-4, with 9 bases that match TRBD2. The TCR comes from a human donor in good health. The DNA of the CDR3 is TGTGCCAGCAGCCGTACCGGGACTAGCAGACCAAACATTCAGTACTTC. Amino acid sequence: CASSRTGTSRPNIQYF.